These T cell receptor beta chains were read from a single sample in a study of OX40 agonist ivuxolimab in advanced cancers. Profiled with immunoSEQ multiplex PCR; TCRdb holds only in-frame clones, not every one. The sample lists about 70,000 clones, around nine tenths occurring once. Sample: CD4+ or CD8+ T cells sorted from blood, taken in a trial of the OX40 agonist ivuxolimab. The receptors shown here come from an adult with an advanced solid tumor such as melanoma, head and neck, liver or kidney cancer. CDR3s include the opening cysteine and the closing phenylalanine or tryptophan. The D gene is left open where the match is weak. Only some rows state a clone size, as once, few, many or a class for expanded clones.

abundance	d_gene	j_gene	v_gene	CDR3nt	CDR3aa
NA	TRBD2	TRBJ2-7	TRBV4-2	TGTGCCAGCAGATCAACTAGCGGGGGGGCCGGCGAGCAGTACTTC	CASRSTSGGAGEQYF
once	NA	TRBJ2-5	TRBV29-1	TGCAGCGTTGATCAGGGGTCGGTGACCCAGTACTTC	CSVDQGSVTQYF
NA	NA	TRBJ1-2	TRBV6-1	TGTGCCAGCAGTGAGGCCGGACGCAACTATGGCTACACCTTC	CASSEAGRNYGYTF
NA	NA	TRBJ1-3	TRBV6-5	TGTGCCAGCAGTTACCTACGGAGTAGCTCTGGAAACACCATATATTTT	CASSYLRSSSGNTIYF
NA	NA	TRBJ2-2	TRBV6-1	TGTGCCAGCAGTGATCAGTTCGGGGAGCTGTTTTTT	CASSDQFGELFF
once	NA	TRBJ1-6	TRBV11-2	TGTGCCAGCAGCTTAGGCACAGGTCCCTGGGATAATTCACCCCTCCACTTT	CASSLGTGPWDNSPLHF
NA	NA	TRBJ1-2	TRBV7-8	TGTGCCAGCAGCTTAGGGCCGGGAGTCGGTCTCTCCGCCTATGGCTACACCTTC	CASSLGPGVGLSAYGYTF
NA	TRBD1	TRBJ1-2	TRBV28	TGTGCCAGCAGTAGTGCGGGGACAGGGGTTGAGGGCTACACCTTC	CASSSAGTGVEGYTF
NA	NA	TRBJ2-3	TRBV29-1	TGCAGCGTTGGGTCTCTGGCTAGCTTGAACACAGATACGCAGTATTTT	CSVGSLASLNTDTQYF
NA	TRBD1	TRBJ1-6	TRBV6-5	TGTGCCAGCAGACGACAGGGTGAGGCACCCCTCCACTTT	CASRRQGEAPLHF
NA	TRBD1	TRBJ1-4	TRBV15	TGTGCCACCAGCAGAGGAAGTCAGGGGGTCGAAAAACTGTTTTTT	CATSRGSQGVEKLFF
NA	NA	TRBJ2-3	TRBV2	TGTGCCAGCAGTCCCGATACGCAGTATTTT	CASSPDTQYF
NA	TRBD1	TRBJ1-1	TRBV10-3	TGTGCCATCAGTCCCGGGACAGGTATGAACACTGAAGCTTTCTTT	CAISPGTGMNTEAFF
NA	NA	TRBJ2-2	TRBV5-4	TGTGCCAGCAGCTTGTCAGGTCCCGGGGAGCTGTTTTTT	CASSLSGPGELFF
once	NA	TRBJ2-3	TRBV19	TGTGCCAGTAGTAGCCGGGACCATTCACATCGCACAGATACGCAGTATTTT	CASSSRDHSHRTDTQYF
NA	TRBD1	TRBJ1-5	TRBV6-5	TGTGCCAGCAGTTACGACAGGGCCGGCGGGCAGCCCCAGCATTTT	CASSYDRAGGQPQHF
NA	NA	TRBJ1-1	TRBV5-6	TGTGCCAGCAGCTTGGGGAAGGATGGGGCTTTCTTT	CASSLGKDGAFF
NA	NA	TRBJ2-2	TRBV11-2	TGTGCCAGCAGCCCACAGGCTTCGAACACCGGGGAGCTGTTTTTT	CASSPQASNTGELFF
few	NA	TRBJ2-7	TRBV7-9	TGTGCCAGCAGAGGGACATCCAGCTACGAGCAGTACTTC	CASRGTSSYEQYF
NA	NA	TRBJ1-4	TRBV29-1	TGCAGCGTTTTGAAGAATGAAAAACTGTTTTTT	CSVLKNEKLFF
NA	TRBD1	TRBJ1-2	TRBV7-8	TGTGCCAGCAGCTTAGTTGGGACAGGGACCTATGGCTACACCTTC	CASSLVGTGTYGYTF
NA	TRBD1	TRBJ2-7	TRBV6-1	TGTGCCAGCAGTGAACGTGAGGTGTCACAGGGGGCTTACGAGCAGTACTTC	CASSEREVSQGAYEQYF
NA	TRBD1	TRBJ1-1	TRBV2	TGTGCCAGTGGGACAGGGATAAACACTGAAGCTTTCTTT	CASGTGINTEAFF
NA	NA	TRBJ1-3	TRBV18	TGTGCCAGCTCACCCCTGAGGTGGGGATTGGGTGACGCCAGCTCTGGAAACACCATATATTTT	CASSPLRWGLGDASSGNTIYF
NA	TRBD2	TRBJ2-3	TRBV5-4	TGTGCCAGCAGCTTAGGGACTAGCGGGGGGGCGGGACATACGCAGTATTTT	CASSLGTSGGAGHTQYF
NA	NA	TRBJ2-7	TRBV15	TGTGCCACCAGCAGAGGTACAGGCTACTACGAGCAGTACTTC	CATSRGTGYYEQYF
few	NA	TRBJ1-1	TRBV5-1	TGCGCCAGCAGCCCCTTCGGCGCGCTGACTGAAGCTTTCTTT	CASSPFGALTEAFF
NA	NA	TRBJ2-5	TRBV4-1	TGCGCCAGCAGCCAGTCCGGGACGCTTCGAGAGACCCAGTACTTC	CASSQSGTLRETQYF
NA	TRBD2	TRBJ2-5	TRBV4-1	TGCGCCAGCAGCAAGGGACTAGCGGGGCAAGAGACCCAGTACTTC	CASSKGLAGQETQYF
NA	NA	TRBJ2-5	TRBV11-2	TGTGCCAGCAGCTTAGACAGGTCCCAAGAGACCCAGTACTTC	CASSLDRSQETQYF
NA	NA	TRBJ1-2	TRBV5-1	TGCGCCAGCAGCTACCGGACAGCCGAATATGGCTACACCTTC	CASSYRTAEYGYTF
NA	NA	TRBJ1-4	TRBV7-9	TGTGCCAGCAGCTTAGGGAGTTCACTTAATGAAAAACTGTTTTTT	CASSLGSSLNEKLFF
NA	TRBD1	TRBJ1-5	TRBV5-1	TGCGCCAGCAGCTTGGCAGGGGGCGGTCAGCCCCAGCATTTT	CASSLAGGGQPQHF
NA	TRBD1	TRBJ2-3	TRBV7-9	TGTGCCAGAAGCTTGTACCCGGACAGGGGGCGCACAGATACGCAGTATTTT	CARSLYPDRGRTDTQYF
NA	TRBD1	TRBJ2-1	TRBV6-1	TGTGCCAGCAGTGAAGTCGGGCAGGGGGTCCATGAGCAGTTCTTC	CASSEVGQGVHEQFF
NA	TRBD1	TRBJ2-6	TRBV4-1	TGCGCCAGCAGCCAAGGAGGAAGGGGGCGCACTGGGGCCAACGTCCTGACTTTC	CASSQGGRGRTGANVLTF
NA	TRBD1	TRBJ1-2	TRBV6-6	TGTGCCAGCAGTTACAGGGGGCATGGCTACACCTTC	CASSYRGHGYTF
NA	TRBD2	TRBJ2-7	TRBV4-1	TGCGCCAGCAGCCCTCGACTAGCGGAGACCTCCTACGAGCAGTACTTC	CASSPRLAETSYEQYF
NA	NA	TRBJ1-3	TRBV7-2	TGTGCCAGCAGCCCGTTTGGCGACATGGGAAACACCATATATTTT	CASSPFGDMGNTIYF
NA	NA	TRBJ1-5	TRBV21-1	TGTGCCAGCAGCAAACTCATCCGCGGAGGGGGCAATCAGCCCCAGCATTTT	CASSKLIRGGGNQPQHF
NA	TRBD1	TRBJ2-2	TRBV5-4	TGTGCCAGCAGCCTGGGACAGGCACTCACCGGGGAGCTGTTTTTT	CASSLGQALTGELFF
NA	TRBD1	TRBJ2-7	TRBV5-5	TGTGCCAGCAGCTTGGGACAGGGTCGTTACGAGCAGTACTTC	CASSLGQGRYEQYF
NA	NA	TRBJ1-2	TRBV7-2	TGTGCCAGCAGCTTAGATTGGGGGGTCAACTATGGCTACACCTTC	CASSLDWGVNYGYTF
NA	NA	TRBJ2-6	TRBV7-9	TGTGCCAGCAGCACGGGGAGCCCTTCTGGGGCCAACGTCCTGACTTTC	CASSTGSPSGANVLTF
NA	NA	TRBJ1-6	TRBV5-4	TGTGCCAGCAGCTTGGCCGCGGGGCGAAATTCACCCCTCCACTTT	CASSLAAGRNSPLHF
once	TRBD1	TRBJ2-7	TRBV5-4	TGTGCCAGCAGCTCACCGGGACAGGTATACGAGCAGTACTTC	CASSSPGQVYEQYF
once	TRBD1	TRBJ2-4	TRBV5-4	TGTGCCAGCAGCCCAAATCAGGGGGACATTCAGTACTTC	CASSPNQGDIQYF
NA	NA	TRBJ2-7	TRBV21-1	TGTGCCAGCAGCAAAACGGAGAGGCCGGGGTCCTACGAGCAGTACTTC	CASSKTERPGSYEQYF
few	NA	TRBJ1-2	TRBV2	TGTGCCAGCAGTACCCTGGACAGCGCGAGCTATGGCTACACCTTC	CASSTLDSASYGYTF
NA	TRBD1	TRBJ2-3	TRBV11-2	TGTGCCAGCAGCTTATCGGGTGGCAGGGGGCTAGATACGCAGTATTTT	CASSLSGGRGLDTQYF
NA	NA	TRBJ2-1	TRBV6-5	TGTGCCAGCACACAGTTACCTGGGGCCGACAATGAGCAGTTCTTC	CASTQLPGADNEQFF